The 29 T cell receptor beta chains presented below share a single source sample, sequenced in a study. TCRdb reprocessed the 5' RACE reads with MiXCR, giving one entry per CDR3 protein. Of 25,000 to 35,000 distinct CDR3 sequences in the sample, less than 25% are singletons; the top ten hold more than 3.5%. The sequenced sample was memory CD4+ T cells sorted from blood. Subset denoted: memory CD4+ T cells, CD4+CD45RO+CD25-. The receptors come from a female donor with breast cancer.

The sample holds many counts of this clonotype. The J gene is TRBJ2-7, the V gene TRBV6-2 or TRBV6-3, with D perhaps TRBD1 (6 bases). Between the trimmed V and J ends, which lost 7 bases and 0 bases, there was a span of 16 bases. CDR3 length equals 15 residues. The germline V gene encodes CDR1 MNHEY and CDR2 SVGEGT. The CDR3 nucleotides read TGTGCCAGCAACCCGACAGGTGGGAGCTCCTACGAGCAGTACTTC. As protein: CASNPTGGSSYEQYF.

Points on this clonotype: With a much larger clone just one base away, this may be a read error. The rearrangement uses TRBV6-2 or TRBV6-3 and TRBJ1-4; D gene ambiguous. Germline CDR1 and CDR2: MNHEY and SVGEGT. Trimming cost V 6 bases and J 12 bases, with 20 bases left between them. The CDR3 is made up of 14 amino acids. The CDR3: CASSQDRIVMELFF. In nucleotides, the CDR3 is TGTGCCAGCAGCCAGGACCGAATAGTGATGGAACTGTTTTTT.

CDR3 sequence: CASSLGDPGQEYNEQFF. CDR3 DNA: TGTGCCAGCAGCTTGGGGGATCCGGGACAGGAGTACAATGAGCAGTTCTTC. The chain joins TRBV5-6 to TRBJ2-1; 8 nucleotides match TRBD1. CDR1 SGHDT and CDR2 YYEEEE come from the germline V gene. This CDR3 is built from 17 residues. V trimming: 0 bases; J trimming: 4 bases; junction bases outside the gene matches: 9. Full variable domain (missing parts from reference TRBV5-6 and TRBJ2-1): DAGVTQSPTHLIKTRGQQVTLRCSPKSGHDTVSWYQQALGQGPQFIFQYYEEEERQRGNFPDRFSGHQFPNYSSELNVNALLLGDSALYLCASSLGDPGQEYNEQFFGPGTRLTVL.

This clonotype was counted many times. This chain connects TRBV20-1 to TRBJ1-1, with unresolved D. V was trimmed by 3 bases and J by 3 bases, leaving 11 bases between them. CDR3 length: 13 residues. The germline V gene encodes CDR1 DFQATT and CDR2 SNEGSKA (reference sequence). The CDR3: CSASLTSDTEAFF. The CDR3 nucleotides read TGCAGTGCTAGTTTGACGTCGGACACTGAAGCTTTCTTT.

This clonotype was seen only a few times. The genes are TRBV4-3 and TRBJ1-2; 8 bases fit TRBD1. The CDR3 is made up of 16 amino acids. Losses at the gene ends were 0 bases for V and 3 bases for J; bases not matched to a gene: 6. Germline V gene data show CDR1 as LGHNA and CDR2 as YSLEER. CDR3 sequence (DNA): TGCGCCAGCAGCCAAGATGGGACAGGCCGATACTATGGCTACACCTTC. Translation gives CASSQDGTGRYYGYTF.

A few counts support this clonotype. The V gene is TRBV4-1, the J gene TRBJ1-6, with a possible D match to TRBD1 (5 bases). The CDR3 is 15 amino acids. Germline V gives CDR1 MGHRA, CDR2 YSYEKL. Trimming stripped 0 bases from V and 9 bases from J, with 12 bases between. CDR3 sequence (DNA): TGCGCCAGCAGCCAAGATGGAGGGGACGCTTCACCCCTCCACTTT. Its translation: CASSQDGGDASPLHF.

The chain employs TRBV10-3 and TRBJ2-1; tentatively, D is TRBD2 (6 bases). V dropped 2 bases and J dropped 4 bases, with 18 bases sitting between them. The CDR3 sequence is 17 residues long. CDR1 ENHRY and CDR2 SYGVKD come from the germline V gene. The CDR3 DNA sequence: TGTGCCATCAGTGAGACTAGCTCCTACATGGGGTACAATGAGCAGTTCTTC. Protein product: CAISETSSYMGYNEQFF.

This clonotype was picked up many times. This chain connects TRBV4-2 to TRBJ2-1; D perhaps matches TRBD2 (7 bases). CDR3 size: 13 residues. Deletions cut 4 bases from V and 9 bases from J, with 13 bases between. The germline V gene encodes CDR1 LGHNA and CDR2 YNFKEQ. The CDR3 DNA sequence: TGTGCCAGCAGCCTCGGGGGGCATAGTGAGCAGTTCTTC. This translates into CASSLGGHSEQFF.

This clonotype appeared a few times. The V call is TRBV6-5, the J call TRBJ2-7, with D tentatively TRBD1 (6 bases). Trimming cost V 6 bases and J 5 bases, with 14 bases left between them. CDR3 size: 13 residues. Germline V CDR1 and CDR2: MNHEY, SVGAGI. The CDR3 DNA reads as TGTGCCAGCAGCATACAGGGTCCGAACGAGCAGTACTTC. Protein sequence: CASSIQGPNEQYF.

This clonotype was recorded at least ten times. The V call is TRBV20-1, the J call TRBJ2-7, with 8 bases that match TRBD2. V lost 5 bases, J lost 1 base, and 7 bases stayed unmatched. CDR1 is DFQATT, CDR2 SNEGSKA, per germline (reference sequence). The CDR3 totals 14 residues. The CDR3 DNA reads TGCAGTGCTGGCTCTAGCGGGCTATCCTACGAGCAGTACTTC. Translation gives CSAGSSGLSYEQYF.

This clonotype was recorded a few times. This sequence joins TRBV7-9 and TRBJ2-7; 8 nucleotides match TRBD1. This CDR3 comprises 14 residues. Trimming at V came to 3 bases and at J to 7 bases, leaving 8 bases not matched to a gene. CDR1 and CDR2 from the germline V gene are SEHNR and FQNEAQ (reference sequence). The DNA for the CDR3 is TGTGCCAGCAGCTTCAACAGGGGGTTAGAGGAGCAGTACTTC. Translated, it gives CASSFNRGLEEQYF.

The rearrangement uses TRBV27 and TRBJ2-4; the match to TRBD1 covers 10 bases. The length of the CDR3 is 13 residues. CDR1 and CDR2 from the germline V gene are MNHEY and SMNVEV (reference sequence). The V gene end was trimmed by 6 bases and the J gene end by 7 bases; junction bases not matched to a gene: 3. The CDR3 DNA follows: TGTGCCAGCAGCCTGGACAGGGGGAACATTCAGTACTTC. Translated, it gives CASSLDRGNIQYF.

This clonotype was observed a few times. CDR3 nucleotide sequence: TGTGCCAGCAGCTTTTTGGGCACCGGGGAGCTGTTTTTT. Its translation is CASSFLGTGELFF. The chain uses TRBV7-3 and TRBJ2-2; D is ambiguous. The germline gives CDR1 SGHTA, CDR2 FQGTGA. V was trimmed by 3 bases and J by 4 bases, leaving 6 bases between them. The CDR3 extends over 13 amino acids.

This clonotype came up many times. The CDR3 nucleotides are TGTGCCAGCAGCCCAGACTACAGGGGATATGGCTACACCTTC. Translation gives CASSPDYRGYGYTF. The chain has TRBV5-6 and TRBJ1-2; 7 nucleotides match TRBD1. J gave up 5 bases and V 4 bases, and 8 bases lay outside the gene matches. CDR3 size: 14 residues. Per germline, CDR1 SGHDT and CDR2 YYEEEE.

In nucleotides, the CDR3 is TGCAGTGCTAGAGGGCCCGATTCCTACGAGCAGTACTTC. It translates to CSARGPDSYEQYF. The genes are TRBV20-1 and TRBJ2-7; D call uncertain. V was clipped by 1 base and J by 1 base, with 8 bases between them. Germline CDR1 reads DFQATT; CDR2 reads SNEGSKA (reference sequence). The CDR3 is 13 residues long.

The V and J genes are TRBV3-1 and TRBJ2-3; unclear D gene. Germline lookup yields CDR1 LGHDT and CDR2 YNNKEL (reference sequence). The CDR3 sequence is 12 residues long. Trimming stripped 3 bases from V and 0 bases from J, with 1 base between. The CDR3, as DNA: TGTGCCAGCAGCCAGAGCACAGATACGCAGTATTTT. The encoded protein is CASSQSTDTQYF.

There are many counts of this clonotype. V usage is TRBV5-1 and J usage is TRBJ2-5; weak D call: TRBD1 (5 bases). Germline CDR1 reads SGHRS; CDR2 reads YFSETQ. CDR3 size: 13 residues. Deletions cut 4 bases from V and 7 bases from J, with 14 bases between. The CDR3 sequence: CASSEQVAGTQYF. The CDR3 DNA reads TGCGCCAGCAGCGAACAGGTCGCCGGGACCCAGTACTTC.

This clonotype was counted a single time. The chain employs TRBV7-3 and TRBJ2-7, with D perhaps being TRBD1 or TRBD2 (5 bases each). V was cut by 5 bases and J by 2 bases, with 16 bases left in between. The CDR3 runs to 15 residues. CDR1 and CDR2 (germline): SGHTA, FQGTGA. The CDR3 loop is CASSRHSGQAYEQYF. In nucleotides, the CDR3 is TGTGCCAGCAGCCGCCATTCGGGGCAGGCCTACGAGCAGTACTTC. The whole variable domain, remainder taken from reference TRBV7-3 and TRBJ2-7, is GAGVSQTPSNKVTEKGKYVELRCDPISGHTALYWYRQSLGQGPEFLIYFQGTGAADDSGLPNDRFFAVRPEGSVSTLKIQRTERGDSAVYLCASSRHSGQAYEQYFGPGTRLTVT.

In its sample, this clonotype was seen many times. Sequence at one end of the junction differs from germline and may be a read error. The chain uses TRBV12-3 or TRBV12-4 and TRBJ2-1; possible D gene TRBD2, 6 bases. The CDR3 totals 14 residues. CDR3 DNA: TGTGCCAGCAGTCTAGCGCAGGCCTACAATGAGCAGTTCTTC. Translation: CASSLAQAYNEQFF.

This clonotype was seen only a few times. The chain employs TRBV4-1 and TRBJ2-7, with D unresolved. CDR3 length: 17 amino acids. The germline V gene encodes CDR1 MGHRA and CDR2 YSYEKL. V was pared by 0 bases and J by 3 bases, with 18 bases between. CDR3: CASSQDSARSGYYEQYF. The CDR3 DNA sequence: TGCGCCAGCAGCCAAGATTCGGCTAGATCGGGTTACTACGAGCAGTACTTC.

The chain employs TRBV21-1 and TRBJ1-5; TRBD1 reflects the table's D call only, with no check against the DNA. TRBV21-1 is deemed a pseudogene. This CDR3 comprises 14 residues. CDR3 sequence: CASKKKTGSRAQHF. The CDR3 DNA reads TGTGCCAGCAAAAAGAAGACAGGGAGTAGGGCCCAGCATTTT.

The rearrangement uses TRBV5-8 and TRBJ2-7; 10 bases align to TRBD2. V dropped 4 bases and J dropped 3; count of bases not matched to a gene: 7. This CDR3 contains 15 residues. CDR1 is SGHTS and CDR2 is YDEGEE in the germline V gene. The CDR3 DNA is TGTGCCAGCAGCCCCGGGACTAGCGCCTACTACGAGCAGTACTTC. It is translated as CASSPGTSAYYEQYF. Drawing the rest from reference TRBV5-8 and TRBJ2-7, the complete variable domain is EAGVTQSPTHLIKTRGQQATLRCSPISGHTSVYWYQQALGLGLQFLLWYDEGEERNRGNFPPRFSGRQFPNYSSELNVNALELEDSALYLCASSPGTSAYYEQYFGPGTRLTVT.

This clonotype showed up just a few times. This chain uses TRBV7-2 with TRBJ2-7, with no clear D. Germline loops: CDR1 SGHTA, CDR2 FQGNSA. The CDR3 contains 12 residues. Trimming removed 1 base from V and 2 bases from J, with 3 bases in between. The CDR3 nucleotides are TGTGCCAGCAGCTTAGGCGCCTACGAGCAGTACTTC. Translating gives CASSLGAYEQYF.

The V call is TRBV6-2 or TRBV6-3, the J call TRBJ1-1; no reliable D call. V was trimmed by 7 bases and J by 0 bases, leaving 15 bases between them. CDR1 and CDR2 from the germline V gene are MNHEY and SVGEGT. CDR3 length: 15 residues. Here the CDR3 DNA reads TGTGCCAGCAAAGCGAAGCTCGTAATGAACACTGAAGCTTTCTTT. Translation gives CASKAKLVMNTEAFF.

The chain recombines TRBV7-3 with TRBJ2-3, with D perhaps TRBD2 (6 bases). V dropped 5 bases and J dropped 2 bases, with 14 bases sitting between them. In germline, CDR1 is SGHTA, CDR2 FQGTGA. The length of the CDR3 is 15 residues. Here the CDR3 reads CASSPNGGFTDTQYF. The CDR3 nucleotides read TGTGCCAGCAGCCCGAACGGGGGATTCACAGATACGCAGTATTTT.

The table lists this clonotype with a count of one. A read error is possible here, since a much larger clone lies one base away. The CDR3 nucleotides read TGTGCCAGCAGGGGACAGAGAGAGACCCAGTACTTC. It codes for CASRGQRETQYF. This chain links TRBV27 with TRBJ2-5; TRBD1 agrees at 7 bases. CDR3 length equals 12 residues. Per the germline V gene, CDR1 is MNHEY and CDR2 is SMNVEV (reference sequence). V gave up 6 bases and J gave up 4 bases; unmatched junction bases: 2.

The chain joins TRBV4-3 to TRBJ2-3; no clear D gene. From germline, CDR1 is LGHNA and CDR2 YSLEER. V was cut by 2 bases and J by 2 bases, with 17 bases left in between. The CDR3 contains 17 residues. The CDR3 here is CASSQFQMAQPTDTQYF. The CDR3 DNA reads as TGCGCCAGCAGCCAATTCCAGATGGCCCAGCCCACAGATACGCAGTATTTT.

A few counts support this clonotype. The genes are TRBV3-1 and TRBJ2-7; D possibly matches TRBD1 or TRBD2 (7 bases each). The CDR3 length is 18 residues. Trimming stripped 4 bases from V and 2 bases from J, with 24 bases between. From germline, CDR1 is LGHDT and CDR2 YNNKEL (reference sequence). The CDR3, as DNA: TGTGCCAGCAGCCCAGAAAGAGGGAGGGGGCGCAGAACCTACGAGCAGTACTTC. Its translation is CASSPERGRGRRTYEQYF.

This clonotype was counted between two and nine times. The CDR3 reads CASSLAGRPNEQYF. The DNA for the CDR3 is TGTGCCAGCAGTTTAGCCGGGAGACCCAACGAGCAGTACTTC. The chain carries TRBV27 and TRBJ2-7; TRBD2 might be the D (6 bases). The V gene's germline CDR1 is MNHEY and CDR2 SMNVEV (reference sequence). Trimming shortened V by 2 bases and J by 5 bases, and 13 bases separated the two germline ends. The CDR3 has 14 residues.